This T cell receptor beta chain is from a study of cytomegalovirus exposure and HLA in healthy donors. The PCR employed 60 Vbeta primers together with 13 Jbeta primers. The method was immunoSEQ multiplex PCR; TCRdb's version includes in-frame clones alone and lacks a portion of them. Of more than 90,000 clones detected, roughly 60% appear once; the ten largest clones hold 5.5% to 6%. A note on this clone: Its antigen is still unknown.

Notes on the study in general: After further analysis at a later stage, roughly 16,000 TCR beta sequences were associated with HLA alleles at 0.05 false discovery rate.

Sequencing was done on a sample of PBMCs. This receptor was identified in a boy aged 5-17 years in good health and CMV-seropositive.

The chain's CDR3 is CAWSVPGRHGYTF. For the CDR3, the DNA is TGTGCCTGGAGTGTACCAGGGCGTCATGGCTACACCTTC. This chain joins TRBV30 and TRBJ1-2, with D possibly being TRBD1 (5 bases). The CDR3 consists of 13 residues. Trimming removed 0 bases at V and 6 bases at J, with 11 bases between. From germline, CDR1 is GTSNPN and CDR2 SVGIG (reference sequence).